This entry describes one TCR beta chain. Its antigen is unidentified. Germline V gives CDR1 SGHAT, CDR2 FQNNGV. This CDR3 has 19 residues. V lost 0 bases, J lost 6 bases, and 27 bases lay in between. These data originate in a study of cytomegalovirus exposure and HLA in healthy donors. Across the whole study: Falling in the Caucasian-associated ancestry cluster were about four fifths of about 400 genotyped donors.

While unrecorded immune exposures were likely, the donors were nominally healthy when sampled. Study-wide results and caveats: TCR sequences were mostly rare, though some public TCRs occurred in many donors. It was 150 to 200 TCR beta chains that were listed as cytomegalovirus-associated.

It was with 60 Vbeta and 13 Jbeta primers that the PCR ran. Assay used: immunoSEQ multiplex PCR; TCRdb lists only in-frame clones, some missing. The repertoire holds under 130,000 clones, with more than 60% as singletons. The rearrangement links TRBV11-2 to TRBJ2-7; D may be TRBD1 (5 bases). This TCR was sampled from a man aged 25-45 years in good health and CMV-seronegative. The sequenced sample consisted of PBMCs. CDR3 DNA: TGTGCCAGCAGCTTAGATTATTCGAGGCAGGGTATGGTGGGGCGCGAGCAGTACTTC. Its protein product is CASSLDYSRQGMVGREQYF.